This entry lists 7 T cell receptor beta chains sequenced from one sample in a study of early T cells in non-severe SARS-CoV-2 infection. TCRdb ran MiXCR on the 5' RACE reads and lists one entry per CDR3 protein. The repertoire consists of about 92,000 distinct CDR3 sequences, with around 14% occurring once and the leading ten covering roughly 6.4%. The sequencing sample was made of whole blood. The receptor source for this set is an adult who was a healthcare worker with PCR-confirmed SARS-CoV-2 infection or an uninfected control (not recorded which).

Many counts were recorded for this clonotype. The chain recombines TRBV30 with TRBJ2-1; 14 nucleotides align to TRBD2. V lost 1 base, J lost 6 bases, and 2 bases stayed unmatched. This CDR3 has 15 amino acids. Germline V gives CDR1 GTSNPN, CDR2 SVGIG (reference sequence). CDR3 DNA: TGTGCCTGGAGTGCGGGACTAGCGGGAGTCAATGAGCAGTTCTTC. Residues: CAWSAGLAGVNEQFF.

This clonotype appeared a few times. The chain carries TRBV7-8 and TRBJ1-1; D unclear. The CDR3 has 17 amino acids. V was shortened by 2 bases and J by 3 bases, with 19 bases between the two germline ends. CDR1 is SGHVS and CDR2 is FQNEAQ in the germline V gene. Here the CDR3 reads CASSLQPAGRAYTEAFF. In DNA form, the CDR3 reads TGTGCCAGCAGCTTACAGCCCGCGGGAAGGGCTTACACTGAAGCTTTCTTT. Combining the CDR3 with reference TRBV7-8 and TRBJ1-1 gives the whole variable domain GAGVSQSPRYKVAKRGQDVALRCDPISGHVSLFWYQQALGQGPEFLTYFQNEAQLDKSGLPSDRFFAERPEGSVSTLKIQRTQQEDSAVYLCASSLQPAGRAYTEAFFGQGTRLTVV.

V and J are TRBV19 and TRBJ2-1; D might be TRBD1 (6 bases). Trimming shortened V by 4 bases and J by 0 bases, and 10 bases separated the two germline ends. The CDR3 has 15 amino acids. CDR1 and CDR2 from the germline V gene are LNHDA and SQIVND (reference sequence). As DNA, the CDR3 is TGTGCCAGTAGTACAGGACAGCGCTCCTACAATGAGCAGTTCTTC. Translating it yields CASSTGQRSYNEQFF.

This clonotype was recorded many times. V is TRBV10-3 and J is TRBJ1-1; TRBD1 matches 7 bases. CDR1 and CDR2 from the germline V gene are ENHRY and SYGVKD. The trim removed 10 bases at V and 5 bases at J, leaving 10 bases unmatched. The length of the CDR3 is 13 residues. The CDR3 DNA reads TGTGCCACCGAGGGGGCGTCGGGGACTGAAGCTTTCTTT. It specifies CATEGASGTEAFF.

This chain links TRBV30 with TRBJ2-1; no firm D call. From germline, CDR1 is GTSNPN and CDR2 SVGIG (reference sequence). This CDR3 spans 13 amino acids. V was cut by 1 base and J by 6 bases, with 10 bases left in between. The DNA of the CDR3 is TGTGCCTGGAGTGCGATAATAGGCAATGAGCAGTTCTTC. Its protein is CAWSAIIGNEQFF. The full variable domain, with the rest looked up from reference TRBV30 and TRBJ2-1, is SQTIHQWPATLVQPVGSPLSLECTVEGTSNPNLYWYRQAAGRGLQLLFYSVGIGQISSEVPQNLSASRPQDRQFILSSKKLLLSDSGFYLCAWSAIIGNEQFFGPGTRLTVL.

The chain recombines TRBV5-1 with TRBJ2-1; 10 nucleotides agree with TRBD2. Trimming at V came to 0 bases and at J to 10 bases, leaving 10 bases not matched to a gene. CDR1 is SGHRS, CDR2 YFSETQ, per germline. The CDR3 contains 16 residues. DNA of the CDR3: TGCGCCAGCAGCTTGGTCCCTGGGGTAGCGGGAGGCGAGCAGTTCTTC. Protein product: CASSLVPGVAGGEQFF.

This CDR3 is CASRRLGANEQFF. CDR3 DNA sequence: TGTGCCAGCAGACGACTAGGCGCCAATGAGCAGTTCTTC. V is TRBV6-2 or TRBV6-3 and J is TRBJ2-1, with D possibly matching TRBD2 (6 bases). Trimming removed 6 bases at V and 6 bases at J, with 12 bases between. The CDR3 runs 13 residues. Germline loops: CDR1 MNHEY, CDR2 SVGEGT.